This T cell receptor beta chain was sequenced in a study of T cells in Graves' hyperthyroidism and ophthalmopathy. There are 15 residues in the CDR3. Germline values: CDR1 SGHVS, CDR2 FQNEAQ. Trimming removed 1 base at V and 4 bases at J, with 12 bases between. Notes on the study in general: A 13 V-J signature model discriminated ophthalmopathy versus stable hyperthyroidism.

Researchers took RNA transcripts and amplified the TCR beta CDR3 regions from them. TCR CDR3 underwent first-round RT-PCR with the HTBI primer set. TCRdb fed the multiplex PCR reads into MiXCR, producing one record per CDR3 protein. The profile shows just over 550,000 distinct CDR3 sequences, 46% of them singletons. Notes on this clonotype: Its cognate antigen is unknown.

Hyperthyroidism was newly diagnosed in patients aged 18 to 65 (duration under 2 months). This receptor was identified in a woman aged 18-29 years with Graves' hyperthyroidism. Source material: peripheral blood or thyroid tissue (not recorded which). The V gene is TRBV7-8, the J gene TRBJ2-3; weak D call: TRBD1 (6 bases). CDR3 loop: CASSLVGARADTQYF. For the CDR3, the DNA is TGTGCCAGCAGCTTAGTGGGGGCCCGCGCAGATACGCAGTATTTT.